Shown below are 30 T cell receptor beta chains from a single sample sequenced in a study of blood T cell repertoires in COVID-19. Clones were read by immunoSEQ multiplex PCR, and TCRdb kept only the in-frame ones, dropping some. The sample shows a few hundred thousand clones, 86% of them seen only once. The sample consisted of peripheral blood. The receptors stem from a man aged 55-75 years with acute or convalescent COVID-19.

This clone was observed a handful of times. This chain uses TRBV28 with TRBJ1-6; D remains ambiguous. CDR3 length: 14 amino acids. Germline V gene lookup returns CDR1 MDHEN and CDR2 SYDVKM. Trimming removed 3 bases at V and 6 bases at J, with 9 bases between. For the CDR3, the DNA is TGTGCCAGCAGTTTGGGAGGAATTAATTCACCCCTCCACTTT. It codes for CASSLGGINSPLHF.

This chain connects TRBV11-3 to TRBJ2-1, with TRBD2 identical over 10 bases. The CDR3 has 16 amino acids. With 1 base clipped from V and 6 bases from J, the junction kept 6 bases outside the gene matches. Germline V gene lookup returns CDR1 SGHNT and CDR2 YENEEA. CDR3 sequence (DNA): TGTGCCAGCAGCTTAGGACCTCTAGCGGGAGCCAATGAGCAGTTCTTC. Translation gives CASSLGPLAGANEQFF.

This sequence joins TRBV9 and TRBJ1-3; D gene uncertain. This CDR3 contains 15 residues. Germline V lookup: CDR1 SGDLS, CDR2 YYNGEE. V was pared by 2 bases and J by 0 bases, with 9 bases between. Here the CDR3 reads CASSVLDFSGNTIYF. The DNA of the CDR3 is TGTGCCAGCAGCGTGCTGGACTTCTCTGGAAACACCATATATTTT.

The CDR3 bases are TGTGCCAGCAGTCAAGAGGCGAGGTACAATGAGCAGTTCTTC. Protein sequence: CASSQEARYNEQFF. The gene calls are TRBV2 and TRBJ2-1; D is uncertain. V gave up 5 bases and J gave up 4 bases, with 12 bases separating them. Germline CDR1 SNHLY, CDR2 FYNNEI. CDR3 length equals 14 residues. The full variable domain, in which reference TRBV2 and TRBJ2-1 provide the parts outside the CDR3, is EPEVTQTPSHQVTQMGQEVILRCVPISNHLYFYWYRQILGQKVEFLVSFYNNEISEKSEIFDDQFSVERPDGSNFTLKIRSTKLEDSAMYFCASSQEARYNEQFFGPGTRLTVL.

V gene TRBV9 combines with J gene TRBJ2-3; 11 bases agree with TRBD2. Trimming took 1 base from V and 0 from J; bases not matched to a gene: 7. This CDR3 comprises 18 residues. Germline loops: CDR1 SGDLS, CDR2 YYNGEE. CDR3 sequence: CASSVTSGRRPSTDTQYF. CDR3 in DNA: TGTGCCAGCAGCGTAACTAGCGGGAGAAGACCTAGCACAGATACGCAGTATTTT.

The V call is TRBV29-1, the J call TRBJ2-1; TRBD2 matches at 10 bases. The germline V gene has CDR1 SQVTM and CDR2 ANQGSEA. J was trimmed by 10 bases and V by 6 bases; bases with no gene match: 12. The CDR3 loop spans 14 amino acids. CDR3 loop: CSVGTSGMGGEQFF. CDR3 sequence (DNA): TGCAGCGTAGGTACTAGCGGGATGGGCGGGGAGCAGTTCTTC.

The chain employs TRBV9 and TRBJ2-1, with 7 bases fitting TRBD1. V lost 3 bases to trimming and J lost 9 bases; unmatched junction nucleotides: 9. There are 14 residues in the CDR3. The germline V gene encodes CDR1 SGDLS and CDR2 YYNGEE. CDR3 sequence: CASSAMDRIGEQFF. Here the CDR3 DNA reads TGTGCCAGCAGCGCGATGGACAGGATCGGTGAGCAGTTCTTC.

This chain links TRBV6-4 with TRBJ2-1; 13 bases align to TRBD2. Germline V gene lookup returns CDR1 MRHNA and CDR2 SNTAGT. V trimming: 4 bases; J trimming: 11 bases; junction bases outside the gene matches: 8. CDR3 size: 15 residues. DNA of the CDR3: TGTGCCAGCAGTGTCATAGGACTAGCGGGAGAGAAGCAGTTCTTC. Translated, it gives CASSVIGLAGEKQFF.

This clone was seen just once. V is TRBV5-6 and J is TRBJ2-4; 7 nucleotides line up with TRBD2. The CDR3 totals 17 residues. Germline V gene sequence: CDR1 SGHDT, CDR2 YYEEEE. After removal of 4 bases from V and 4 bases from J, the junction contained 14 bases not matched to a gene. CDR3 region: CASSPRGAGRSKNIQYF. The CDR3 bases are TGTGCCAGCAGCCCCCGGGGAGCGGGAAGATCTAAAAACATTCAGTACTTC. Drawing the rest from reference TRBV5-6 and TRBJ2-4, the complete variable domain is DAGVTQSPTHLIKTRGQQVTLRCSPKSGHDTVSWYQQALGQGPQFIFQYYEEEERQRGNFPDRFSGHQFPNYSSELNVNALLLGDSALYLCASSPRGAGRSKNIQYFGAGTRLSVL.

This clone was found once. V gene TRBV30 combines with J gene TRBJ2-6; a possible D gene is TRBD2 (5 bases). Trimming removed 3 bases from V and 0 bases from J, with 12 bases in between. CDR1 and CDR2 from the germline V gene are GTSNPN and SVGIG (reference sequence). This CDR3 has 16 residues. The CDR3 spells CAWSQEVSSGANVLTF. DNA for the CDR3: TGTGCCTGGAGCCAGGAGGTCAGCTCTGGGGCCAACGTCCTGACTTTC.

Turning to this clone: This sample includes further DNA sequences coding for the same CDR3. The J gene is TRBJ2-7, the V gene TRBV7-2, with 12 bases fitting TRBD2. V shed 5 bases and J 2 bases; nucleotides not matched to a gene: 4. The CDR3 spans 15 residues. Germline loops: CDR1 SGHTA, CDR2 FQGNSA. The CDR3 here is CASSPRTSGTYEQYF. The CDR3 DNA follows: TGTGCCAGCAGCCCACGGACTAGCGGGACCTACGAGCAGTACTTC.

The CDR3 coding sequence is TGTGCCATTCACCCGGGTCAACAACAAGAGACCCAGTACTTC. Translation: CAIHPGQQQETQYF. This chain uses TRBV5-6 with TRBJ2-5; D not resolved. Trimming cost V 9 bases and J 2 bases, with 17 bases left between them. This CDR3 is 14 amino acids long. Germline V gene sequence: CDR1 SGHDT, CDR2 YYEEEE.

DNA for the CDR3: TGTGCCACCTACTTAGGAGGGACAGGGAATCAGCCCCAGCATTTT. Its translation: CATYLGGTGNQPQHF. J is TRBJ1-5 and V is TRBV28, with 9 bases that match TRBD1. V lost 10 bases and J lost 4; bases outside the gene matches: 11. CDR3 length equals 15 residues. Germline V gene lookup returns CDR1 MDHEN and CDR2 SYDVKM.

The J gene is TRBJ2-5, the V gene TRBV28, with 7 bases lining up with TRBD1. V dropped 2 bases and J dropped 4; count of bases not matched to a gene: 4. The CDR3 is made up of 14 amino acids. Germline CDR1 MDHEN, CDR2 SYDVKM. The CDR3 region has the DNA TGTGCCAGCAGTTTACCCGGGACAGCAGAGACCCAGTACTTC. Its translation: CASSLPGTAETQYF.

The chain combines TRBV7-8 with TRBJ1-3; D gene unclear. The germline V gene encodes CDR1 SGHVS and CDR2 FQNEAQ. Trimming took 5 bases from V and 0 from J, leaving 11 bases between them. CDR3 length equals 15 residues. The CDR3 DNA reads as TGTGCCAGCAGCCGAGGTACATTCTCTGGAAACACCATATATTTT. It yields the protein CASSRGTFSGNTIYF.

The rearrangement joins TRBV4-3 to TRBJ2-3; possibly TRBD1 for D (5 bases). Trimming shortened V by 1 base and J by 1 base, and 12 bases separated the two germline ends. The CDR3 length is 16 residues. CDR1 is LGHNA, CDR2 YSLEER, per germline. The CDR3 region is CASSQGSAQGTDTQYF. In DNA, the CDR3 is TGCGCCAGCAGCCAAGGTTCGGCACAGGGCACAGATACGCAGTATTTT.

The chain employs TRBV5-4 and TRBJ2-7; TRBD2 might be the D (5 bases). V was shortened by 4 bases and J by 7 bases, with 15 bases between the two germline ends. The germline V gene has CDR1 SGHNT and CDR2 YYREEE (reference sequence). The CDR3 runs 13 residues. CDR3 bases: TGTGCCAGCAGCCCCGAGTTAACGGGGGAGCAGTACTTC. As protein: CASSPELTGEQYF. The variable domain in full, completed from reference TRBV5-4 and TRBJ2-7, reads ETGVTQSPTHLIKTRGQQVTLRCSSQSGHNTVSWYQQALGQGPQFIFQYYREEENGRGNFPPRFSGLQFPNYSSELNVNALELDDSALYLCASSPELTGEQYFGPGTRLTVT.

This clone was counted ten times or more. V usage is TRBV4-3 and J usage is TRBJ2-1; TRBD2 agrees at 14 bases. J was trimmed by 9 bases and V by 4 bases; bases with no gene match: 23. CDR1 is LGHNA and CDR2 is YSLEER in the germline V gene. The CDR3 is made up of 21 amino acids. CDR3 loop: CASSRQVPGLAGEGVGGEQFF. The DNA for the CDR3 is TGCGCCAGCAGCCGACAAGTCCCGGGACTAGCGGGAGAGGGAGTGGGAGGTGAGCAGTTCTTC.

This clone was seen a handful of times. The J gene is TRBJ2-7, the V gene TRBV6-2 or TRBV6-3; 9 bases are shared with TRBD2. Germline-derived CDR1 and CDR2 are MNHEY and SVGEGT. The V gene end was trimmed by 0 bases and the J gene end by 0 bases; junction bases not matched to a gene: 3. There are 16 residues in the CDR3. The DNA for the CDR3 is TGTGCCAGCAGTTACTCGTTACTAGCGGGCTCCTACGAGCAGTACTTC. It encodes CASSYSLLAGSYEQYF.

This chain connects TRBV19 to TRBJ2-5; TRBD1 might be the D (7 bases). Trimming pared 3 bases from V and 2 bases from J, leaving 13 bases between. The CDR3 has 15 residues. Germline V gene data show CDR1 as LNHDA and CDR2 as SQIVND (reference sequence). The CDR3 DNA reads TGTGCCAGTAGTATTCAGGGGGGTCGTCAAGAGACCCAGTACTTC. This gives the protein CASSIQGGRQETQYF.

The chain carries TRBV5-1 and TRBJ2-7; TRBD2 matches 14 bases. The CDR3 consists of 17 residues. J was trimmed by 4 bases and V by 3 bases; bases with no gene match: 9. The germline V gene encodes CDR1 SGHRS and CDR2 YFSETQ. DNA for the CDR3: TGCGCCAGCAGCTCGCGACTAGCGGGAGGGCTTACATACGAGCAGTACTTC. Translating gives CASSSRLAGGLTYEQYF.

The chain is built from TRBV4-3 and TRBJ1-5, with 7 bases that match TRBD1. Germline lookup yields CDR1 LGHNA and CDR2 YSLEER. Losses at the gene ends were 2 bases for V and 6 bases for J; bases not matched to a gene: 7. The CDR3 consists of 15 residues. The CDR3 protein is CASSQYRGVGQPQHF. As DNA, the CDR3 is TGCGCCAGCAGCCAATACAGGGGAGTGGGTCAGCCCCAGCATTTT.

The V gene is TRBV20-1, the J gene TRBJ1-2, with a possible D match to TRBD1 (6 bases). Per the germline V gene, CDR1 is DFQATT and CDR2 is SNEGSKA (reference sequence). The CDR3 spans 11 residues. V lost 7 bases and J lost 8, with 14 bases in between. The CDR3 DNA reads TGCAGTGGGGGGCTTATACCAGGCTACACCTTC. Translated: CSGGLIPGYTF.

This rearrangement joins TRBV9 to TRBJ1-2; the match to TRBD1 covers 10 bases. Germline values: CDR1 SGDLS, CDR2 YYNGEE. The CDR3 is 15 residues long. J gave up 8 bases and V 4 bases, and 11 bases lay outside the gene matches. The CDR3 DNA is TGTGCCAGCAGCCGGAATGACAGGGGGCCGGGCGGCTACACCTTC. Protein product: CASSRNDRGPGGYTF.

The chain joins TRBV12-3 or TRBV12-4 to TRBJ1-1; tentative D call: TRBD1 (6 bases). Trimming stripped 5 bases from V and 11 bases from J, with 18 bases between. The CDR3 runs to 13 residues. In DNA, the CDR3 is TGTGCCAGCAGTCTTCGAAACAGGGTAAGGGCTTTCTTT. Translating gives CASSLRNRVRAFF.

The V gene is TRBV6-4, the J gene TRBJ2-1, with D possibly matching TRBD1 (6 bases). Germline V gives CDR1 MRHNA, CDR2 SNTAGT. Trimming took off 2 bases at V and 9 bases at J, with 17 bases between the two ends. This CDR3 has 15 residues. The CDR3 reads CASSDRAEGGREQFF. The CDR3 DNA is TGTGCCAGCAGTGACAGGGCGGAAGGGGGACGTGAGCAGTTCTTC.

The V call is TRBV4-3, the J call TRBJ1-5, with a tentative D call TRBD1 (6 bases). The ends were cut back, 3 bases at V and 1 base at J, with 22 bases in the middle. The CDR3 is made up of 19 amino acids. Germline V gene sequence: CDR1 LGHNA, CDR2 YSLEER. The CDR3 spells CASSHDYASRGLSNQPQHF. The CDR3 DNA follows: TGCGCCAGCAGCCACGACTACGCGAGCAGGGGCTTGAGCAATCAGCCCCAGCATTTT.

The CDR3 sequence: CASSPYNSGNTIYF. CDR3 DNA: TGTGCCAGCAGCCCTTATAACTCTGGAAACACCATATATTTT. The chain uses TRBV4-2 and TRBJ1-3, with unresolved D. The CDR3 spans 14 residues. The germline V gene encodes CDR1 LGHNA and CDR2 YNFKEQ. With 4 bases removed from V and 0 bases from J, the gap between germline ends came to 7 bases.

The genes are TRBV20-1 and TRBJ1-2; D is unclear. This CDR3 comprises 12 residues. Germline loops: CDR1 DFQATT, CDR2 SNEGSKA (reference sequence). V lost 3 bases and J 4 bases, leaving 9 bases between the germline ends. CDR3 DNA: TGCAGTGCTAGTAGGCCAGGCTATGGCTACACCTTC. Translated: CSASRPGYGYTF.

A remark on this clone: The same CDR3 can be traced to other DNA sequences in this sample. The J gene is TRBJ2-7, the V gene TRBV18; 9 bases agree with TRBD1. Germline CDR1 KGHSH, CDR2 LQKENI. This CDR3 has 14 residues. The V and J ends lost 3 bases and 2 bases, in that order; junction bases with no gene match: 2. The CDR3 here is CASSPGQGAYEQYF. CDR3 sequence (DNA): TGTGCCAGCTCACCGGGACAGGGTGCCTACGAGCAGTACTTC.